A selection of T cell receptor beta chains follows, all from one sample in a study of T cell responses to AZD1222 COVID-19 vaccine. Profiling relied on immunoSEQ multiplex PCR, and the TCRdb table lists in-frame clones only, not all of them. This table holds about 120,000 clones, roughly nine tenths found once. Sequencing used peripheral blood, obtained on day 0 of AZD1222 vaccination. Source of these receptors: an adult in good health. CDR3s include the opening cysteine and the closing phenylalanine or tryptophan. A D gene is named only where the DNA matches it firmly. Clone size is not always given. Where it is, it says once, few, many or a class for expanded clones.

d_call j_call cdr3_length v_call clone_size cdr3_aa cdr3_nt
TRBD1 TRBJ1-6 15 TRBV6-2/TRBV6-3 - CASSSRGQVNSPLHF TGTGCCAGCAGTTCGAGGGGGCAGGTTAATTCACCCCTCCACTTT
- TRBJ2-3 15 TRBV28 - CASSWSATSTDTQYF TGTGCCAGCAGTTGGAGCGCAACTAGCACAGATACGCAGTATTTT
TRBD1 TRBJ2-7 14 TRBV4-3 - CASSPPGQGNEQYF TGCGCCAGCAGCCCCCCGGGACAGGGTAACGAGCAGTACTTC
- TRBJ1-3 13 TRBV29-1 - CSVEVRQENTIYF TGCAGCGTTGAAGTTCGACAAGAAAACACCATATATTTT
- TRBJ2-7 16 TRBV6-2/TRBV6-3 - CASSHPRKDGTYEQYF TGTGCCAGCAGCCACCCGAGAAAGGACGGTACTTACGAGCAGTACTTC
- TRBJ1-4 16 TRBV9 - CASSSEWGIPNEKLFF TGTGCCAGCAGCTCAGAGTGGGGGATCCCTAATGAAAAACTGTTTTTT
TRBD2 TRBJ2-5 18 TRBV3-1/TRBV3-2 - CASSQGLAGGPLQETQYF TGTGCCAGCAGCCAAGGACTAGCGGGGGGCCCCCTCCAAGAGACCCAGTACTTC
- TRBJ1-3 13 TRBV12-3/TRBV12-4 - CASGRAGGNTIYF TGTGCCAGCGGGCGGGCAGGGGGAAACACCATATATTTT
TRBD1 TRBJ1-5 15 TRBV28 - CASSAETGPDWPQHF TGTGCCAGCAGTGCGGAGACAGGGCCGGATTGGCCCCAGCATTTT
- TRBJ2-5 16 TRBV25-1 - CASSEGIRGGQETQYF TGTGCCAGCAGTGAAGGGATAAGGGGAGGCCAAGAGACCCAGTACTTC
- TRBJ2-6 15 TRBV5-6 - CASRSTSPGANVLTF TGTGCCAGCAGGAGCACAAGCCCTGGGGCCAACGTCCTGACTTTC
TRBD1 TRBJ2-7 15 TRBV5-1 - CASSLTGTGSYEQYF TGCGCCAGCAGCTTAACCGGGACAGGGTCGTACGAGCAGTACTTC
TRBD2 TRBJ2-3 18 TRBV7-9 - CASSLAVSAGGFLDTQYF TGTGCCAGCAGCTTAGCCGTCTCTGCGGGGGGCTTCTTAGATACGCAGTATTTT
- TRBJ2-3 11 TRBV3-1/TRBV3-2 - CASRGTDTQYF TGTGCCAGCAGGGGCACAGATACGCAGTATTTT
TRBD1 TRBJ2-1 19 TRBV9 - CASSVGPGGSGQGMNEQFF TGTGCCAGCAGCGTAGGTCCCGGAGGTAGCGGACAGGGTATGAATGAGCAGTTCTTC
- TRBJ2-3 15 TRBV24-1 once CATTRGQTDTDTQYF TGTGCCACCACACGAGGGCAGACTGACACAGATACGCAGTATTTT
TRBD1 TRBJ1-5 16 TRBV2 - CASSQTTGQRNQPQHF TGTGCCAGCAGTCAAACCACGGGACAGCGCAATCAGCCCCAGCATTTT
- TRBJ2-5 12 TRBV19 - CASIGPEETQYF TGTGCCAGTATTGGGCCGGAAGAGACCCAGTACTTC
TRBD1 TRBJ1-2 16 TRBV7-9 once CASSLDRDRGIYGYTF TGTGCCAGCAGTCTAGACCGGGACAGGGGAATATATGGCTACACCTTC
TRBD1 TRBJ2-1 16 TRBV27 - CASSPLWTGRRNEQFF TGTGCCAGCAGTCCCCTGTGGACAGGGAGACGGAATGAGCAGTTCTTC
- TRBJ2-7 14 TRBV27 once CASSPRQVYNEQYF TGTGCCAGCAGTCCTCGACAGGTTTACAACGAGCAGTACTTC
TRBD2 TRBJ2-2 15 TRBV2 - CASSAKRGGTGELFF TGTGCCAGCAGTGCGAAGCGGGGGGGCACCGGGGAGCTGTTTTTT